This T cell receptor beta chain came from a study of T cells in Graves' hyperthyroidism and ophthalmopathy (dated by TCRdb to about 2019). With regard to the full study: Peripheral blood samples were taken at the time of initial diagnosis, prior to any treatment. To identify distinguishing TCR V-J signatures, a discovery cohort of some 99 patients was used, comprising 43 with Graves' ophthalmopathy and some 60 with stable Graves' hyperthyroidism. Whether ophthalmopathy could be predicted prospectively was tested in an independent validation cohort made up of some 20 hyperthyroidism patients plus 17 patients who later progressed to ophthalmopathy. For training and testing, the 110 or so patients in the discovery cohort were randomly divided in a 7:3 ratio. Thyroid tissue and blood T-cell repertoires from roughly 6 Graves' hyperthyroidism patients were also compared in the study. Once sampling was done, hyperthyroidism patients were given methimazole at a starting dose of 30 mg daily, whereas ophthalmopathy patients were given high-dose intravenous methylprednisolone. TCR Vbeta CDR3 sequencing of 135 peripheral blood samples (roughly 43 ophthalmopathy, 75 or so hyperthyroidism and approximately 17 progressor patients) is reported in the paper. Overall results and qualifications from the work: In cross-validation, a model built on a 13 V-J signature told ophthalmopathy apart from stable hyperthyroidism with 85% to 90% sensitivity and approximately 81% specificity, and in testing the same model reached 80%/75%. Sample size was not statistically predetermined, and blinding of investigators to group allocation was not performed. In validation, progression to ophthalmopathy was predicted by the model with nearly 71% sensitivity and about 72% specificity, a median of about 6.8 months before onset. Most expanded thyroid clonotypes (frequency above 0.001) were also detected in blood, suggesting blood repertoires may reflect thyroid immune responses.

A word on this clonotype: Its antigen remains undetermined. The sample holds no much larger clone one base away, and base qualities are not on file.

In the ophthalmopathy patients, disease was moderately to severely active, with a Clinical Activity Score of 3 or more, a NOSPECS grade of 4 or more, and a duration of less than 3 months. Exclusion was applied to patients with uncontrolled infections, other autoimmune diseases, pregnancy or lactation. Clinical symptoms, serum thyroxine and TRAb, thyroid ultrasound, and orbital computed tomography formed the basis for the diagnoses. Ficoll-Paque density gradient centrifugation was used to isolate PBMCs from around 10 ml of fresh peripheral blood. Total RNA was extracted using Trizol reagent, and RNA quality was assessed on an Agilent 2100 Bioanalyzer. Amplification of TCR beta CDR3 regions was carried out from RNA transcripts. The TCR CDR3 was subjected to a first round of RT-PCR using the HTBI primer set and the Qiagen OneStep RT-PCR kit. The libraries were constructed in a second round of multiplex PCR and then size-selected and purified. The libraries were sequenced on an Illumina HiSeq2000 using paired-end 100 bp reads. The authors' pipeline ran thus. SOAPnuke was used to process the raw data, removing reads that contained adapters or uncalled bases, had a mean Phred below 15, or lacked an exact match to the constant primer or identifier. High-quality paired reads were merged using COPE v1.2.5, and each unique nucleotide sequence was defined as a clonotype. Clonotypes were aligned to IMGT TRBV, TRBD and TRBJ reference segments using MiTCR v1.1. The analysis was restricted to V-J combinations with a frequency above 0.0001, which together covered over 99% of the repertoires. A TCS score was defined as the ratio of F50 (clonal expansion) to E x V (chaos), with BLOSUM62-based TCRdist applied between CDR3 peptides within each V-J. Welch's t-statistics and random forest reduced 450 to 600 V-J features to roughly 13, which were used in a naive Bayes classifier (R e1071). TCRdb's own reprocessing of the public reads used fastp at Q25 and MiXCR and kept productive beta chains. Records with the same CDR3 protein are collapsed into one entry carrying the most frequent genes and DNA. These V and J calls originate from TCRdb's pipeline instead of the authors' own analysis. Recorded for this sample are under 550,000 distinct CDR3 sequences; roughly 21% of them occurred a single time. Jointly, the top ten make up roughly 50% of the sample.

There are 16 amino acids in the CDR3, from cysteine to phenylalanine inclusive. Left in the record is the CDR3 DNA by itself, 48 bases read in frame from the first base. CDR1 and CDR2, looked up from the germline V gene, are MDHEN and SYDVKM. V is cut by 7 bases and J by 7 bases, and the space between the germline ends is 23 bases. The sequenced material came from blood. The V and J segments used are TRBV28 and TRBJ2-1, and TRBD1 may be the D gene, going by 5 matching bases. This TCR came from a man between 40 and 49 years old with Graves' ophthalmopathy. The CDR3 loop reads CASNSLDRISGNEQFF. The DNA sequence is given as TGTGCCAGCAACTCCCTTGACAGAATTTCAGGGAATGAGCAGTTCTTC.